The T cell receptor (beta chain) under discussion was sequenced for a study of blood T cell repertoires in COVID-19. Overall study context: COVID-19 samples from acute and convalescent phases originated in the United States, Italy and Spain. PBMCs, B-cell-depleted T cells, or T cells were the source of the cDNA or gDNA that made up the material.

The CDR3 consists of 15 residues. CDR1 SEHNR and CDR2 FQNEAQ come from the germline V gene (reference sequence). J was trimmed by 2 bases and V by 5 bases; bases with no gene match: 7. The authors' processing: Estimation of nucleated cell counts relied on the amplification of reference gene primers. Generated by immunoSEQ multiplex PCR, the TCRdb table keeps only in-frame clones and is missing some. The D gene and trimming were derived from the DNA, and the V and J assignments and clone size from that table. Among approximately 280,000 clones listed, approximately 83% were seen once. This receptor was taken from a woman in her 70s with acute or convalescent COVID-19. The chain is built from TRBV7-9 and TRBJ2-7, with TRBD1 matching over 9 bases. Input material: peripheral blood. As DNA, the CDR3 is TGTGCCAGCAGCGCAGAACAGGGGGCCACCTACGAGCAGTACTTC. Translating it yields CASSAEQGATYEQYF. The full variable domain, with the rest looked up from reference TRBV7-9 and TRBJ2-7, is DTGVSQNPRHKITKRGQNVTFRCDPISEHNRLYWYRQTLGQGPEFLTYFQNEAQLEKSRLLSDRFSAERPKGSFSTLEIQRTEQGDSAMYLCASSAEQGATYEQYFGPGTRLTVT.